The rows below give T cell receptor beta chains drawn from one sample of a study of blood T cell repertoires in COVID-19. TCRdb keeps only in-frame clones here, not all; method: immunoSEQ multiplex PCR. The repertoire holds 250,000 to 300,000 clones, roughly 85% seen once, with about 4.5% in the top ten. The sequenced sample consisted of peripheral blood. These receptors were collected from a man between 60 and 75 years old who had recovered from COVID-19. Each CDR3 is given with its conserved first and last residue. A D gene is named only where the DNA matches it firmly. Some rows have no size entry. The others give once, few or many, or a class for an expanded clone.

v_gene: TRBV6-5; j_gene: TRBJ2-3; d_gene: -; abundance: -; CDR3aa: CASRAQGPSTDTQYF; CDR3nt: TGTGCCAGCAGGGCACAGGGACCTAGCACAGATACGCAGTATTTT
v_gene: TRBV6-6; j_gene: TRBJ1-1; d_gene: -; abundance: once; CDR3aa: CASRRQAQEAFF; CDR3nt: TGTGCCAGCAGGAGACAGGCTCAGGAGGCTTTCTTT
v_gene: TRBV11-2; j_gene: TRBJ2-1; d_gene: TRBD2; abundance: -; CDR3aa: CASSFPSGSNEQFF; CDR3nt: TGTGCCAGCAGCTTTCCTAGCGGGAGCAATGAGCAGTTCTTC
v_gene: TRBV2; j_gene: TRBJ2-3; d_gene: TRBD2; abundance: -; CDR3aa: CASSVGGVSTDTQYF; CDR3nt: TGTGCCAGCAGTGTCGGGGGGGTTAGCACAGATACGCAGTATTTT
v_gene: TRBV11-2; j_gene: TRBJ2-1; d_gene: -; abundance: -; CDR3aa: CASSRRDSMDEQFF; CDR3nt: TGTGCCAGCAGCAGGAGGGATAGCATGGATGAGCAGTTCTTC
v_gene: TRBV18; j_gene: TRBJ2-6; d_gene: -; abundance: -; CDR3aa: CASSPPRSSGANVLTF; CDR3nt: TGTGCCAGCTCACCACCGAGGAGCTCTGGGGCCAACGTCCTGACTTTC
v_gene: TRBV2; j_gene: TRBJ2-3; d_gene: -; abundance: -; CDR3aa: CASRSTTTSTDTQYF; CDR3nt: TGTGCCAGCAGGAGCACTACGACTAGCACAGATACGCAGTATTTT
v_gene: TRBV11-2; j_gene: TRBJ1-6; d_gene: TRBD1; abundance: few; CDR3aa: CASSLAVGQGAPLHF; CDR3nt: TGTGCCAGCAGCTTAGCCGTCGGACAGGGGGCACCCCTCCACTTT
v_gene: TRBV18; j_gene: TRBJ1-4; d_gene: TRBD1; abundance: -; CDR3aa: CASSPGQANEKLFF; CDR3nt: TGTGCCAGCTCACCAGGACAGGCGAATGAAAAACTGTTTTTT
v_gene: TRBV28; j_gene: TRBJ2-5; d_gene: -; abundance: -; CDR3aa: CASRGRRTQYF; CDR3nt: TGTGCCAGCAGGGGGAGACGCACCCAGTACTTC
v_gene: TRBV24-1; j_gene: TRBJ1-4; d_gene: -; abundance: -; CDR3aa: CATDGAEGDEKLFF; CDR3nt: TGTGCCACCGATGGGGCGGAAGGGGATGAAAAACTGTTTTTT
v_gene: TRBV19; j_gene: TRBJ2-1; d_gene: TRBD1; abundance: -; CDR3aa: CASSITSRQGDEQFF; CDR3nt: TGTGCCAGTAGTATTACTAGCAGACAGGGGGATGAGCAGTTCTTC
v_gene: TRBV5-8; j_gene: TRBJ2-1; d_gene: TRBD1; abundance: once; CDR3aa: CASSPRTGMVDEQFF; CDR3nt: TGTGCCAGCAGCCCTCGGACAGGGATGGTCGATGAGCAGTTCTTC
v_gene: TRBV2; j_gene: TRBJ2-7; d_gene: -; abundance: -; CDR3aa: CASSENRGSREQYF; CDR3nt: TGTGCCAGCAGTGAGAATAGGGGGAGTAGGGAGCAGTACTTC
v_gene: TRBV30; j_gene: TRBJ1-2; d_gene: TRBD1; abundance: -; CDR3aa: CAWRETGADYGYTF; CDR3nt: TGTGCCTGGAGGGAGACAGGGGCGGACTATGGCTACACCTTC
v_gene: TRBV5-4; j_gene: TRBJ2-3; d_gene: -; abundance: -; CDR3aa: CASSLDWGGASTDTQYF; CDR3nt: TGTGCCAGCAGCTTGGATTGGGGGGGGGCCAGCACAGATACGCAGTATTTT
v_gene: TRBV9; j_gene: TRBJ2-1; d_gene: -; abundance: -; CDR3aa: CASSDPGGRGYYNEQFF; CDR3nt: TGTGCCAGCAGCGACCCCGGGGGCAGGGGGTACTACAATGAGCAGTTCTTC
v_gene: TRBV19; j_gene: TRBJ2-5; d_gene: -; abundance: once; CDR3aa: CASSIAGTGRGETQYF; CDR3nt: TGTGCCAGTAGTATAGCTGGTACAGGGAGGGGAGAGACCCAGTACTTC
v_gene: TRBV3-1/TRBV3-2; j_gene: TRBJ1-3; d_gene: -; abundance: -; CDR3aa: CASKGQTNTIYF; CDR3nt: TGTGCCAGCAAAGGACAGACAAACACCATATATTTT
v_gene: TRBV30; j_gene: TRBJ2-7; d_gene: TRBD1; abundance: -; CDR3aa: CAWNSGQGIGHEQYF; CDR3nt: TGTGCCTGGAACTCGGGACAGGGGATTGGTCACGAGCAGTACTTC
v_gene: TRBV19; j_gene: TRBJ1-5; d_gene: TRBD1; abundance: -; CDR3aa: CASSTRQGGNQPQHF; CDR3nt: TGTGCCAGTAGTACCAGACAGGGTGGCAATCAGCCCCAGCATTTT
v_gene: TRBV5-1; j_gene: TRBJ2-3; d_gene: -; abundance: -; CDR3aa: CASTPPRGHLDTQYF; CDR3nt: TGCGCCAGCACCCCGCCGAGGGGACACCTTGATACGCAGTATTTT
v_gene: TRBV5-1; j_gene: TRBJ2-3; d_gene: TRBD2; abundance: -; CDR3aa: CASSLSGTSGSGNTQYF; CDR3nt: TGCGCCAGCAGCTTGTCCGGGACTAGCGGGAGTGGAAATACGCAGTATTTT
v_gene: TRBV5-1; j_gene: TRBJ1-1; d_gene: -; abundance: -; CDR3aa: CASSRDGSSTEAFF; CDR3nt: TGCGCCAGCAGCCGCGACGGGTCAAGCACTGAAGCTTTCTTT
v_gene: TRBV15; j_gene: TRBJ1-2; d_gene: TRBD1; abundance: -; CDR3aa: CATSRGRDRARDGYTF; CDR3nt: TGTGCCACCAGCAGAGGCCGGGACAGGGCCCGTGATGGCTACACCTTC
v_gene: TRBV28; j_gene: TRBJ2-1; d_gene: -; abundance: -; CDR3aa: CASRRRGNEQFF; CDR3nt: TGTGCCAGCAGGAGAAGGGGGAATGAGCAGTTCTTC